The 25 T cell receptor beta chains below were found in one sample sequenced in a study of shared clonotypes between healthy human individuals. Naive CD8 cells, CD45RO-negative and positively selected for CCR7, excluded terminally differentiated effector memory CD45RA+ cells. Profiling relied on immunoSEQ multiplex PCR, and the TCRdb table lists in-frame clones only, not all of them. This sample has roughly 2 million clones, with approximately 95% found just once. The specimen was naive CD8+ T cells sorted from blood. The receptors were gathered from a man aged 18 to 30 in good health.

The gene calls are TRBV10-2 and TRBJ1-1, with D tentatively TRBD1 (5 bases). This CDR3 comprises 13 residues. The germline V gene has CDR1 WSHSY and CDR2 SAAADI. Trimming shortened V by 6 bases and J by 2 bases, and 10 bases separated the two germline ends. Written as DNA, the CDR3 is TGCGCCAGCAGAGACAGAATAAACACTGAAGCTTTCTTT. This gives the protein CASRDRINTEAFF.

The V gene is TRBV27, the J gene TRBJ1-6; 9 bases match TRBD1. Germline V gene data show CDR1 as MNHEY and CDR2 as SMNVEV (reference sequence). V shed 5 bases, J shed 9 bases, and the junction held 8 bases outside the gene matches. The CDR3 spans 15 residues. The CDR3 here is CASSDRDRVGSPLHF. In nucleotides, the CDR3 is TGTGCCAGCAGTGACCGGGACAGGGTCGGTTCACCCCTCCACTTT.

V is TRBV7-6 and J is TRBJ2-5; a weak D match, TRBD2 (9 bases). V dropped 5 bases and J dropped 0 bases, with 25 bases sitting between them. The CDR3 loop spans 19 amino acids. Germline V gene data show CDR1 as SGHVS and CDR2 as FNYEAQ. DNA for the CDR3: TGTGCCAGCAGCGCACCCGGGACAGGACTAGCGACTTACCAAGAGACCCAGTACTTC. Amino acid sequence: CASSAPGTGLATYQETQYF.

The rearrangement joins TRBV10-3 to TRBJ2-2; 9 nucleotides line up with TRBD1. Germline CDR1 ENHRY, CDR2 SYGVKD. The CDR3 extends over 15 amino acids. The V and J ends lost 4 bases and 4 bases, in that order; junction bases with no gene match: 4. The CDR3 is CAISGPGQGTGELFF. CDR3 nucleotide sequence: TGTGCCATCAGTGGGCCGGGACAGGGCACCGGGGAGCTGTTTTTT.

V usage is TRBV9 and J usage is TRBJ2-7; D call uncertain. V lost 0 bases to trimming and J lost 2 bases, with 9 bases between them. Germline CDR1 SGDLS, CDR2 YYNGEE. This CDR3 region has 14 residues. In nucleotides, the CDR3 is TGTGCCAGCAGCGTAGCTCCAGCCACCTACGAGCAGTACTTC. Residues: CASSVAPATYEQYF.

V gene TRBV15 combines with J gene TRBJ2-1; tentative D call: TRBD2 (6 bases). Germline V lookup: CDR1 LNHNV, CDR2 YYDKDF (reference sequence). V lost 8 bases to trimming and J lost 8 bases, with 10 bases between them. CDR3 length equals 11 residues. DNA for the CDR3: TGTGCCACCCAGGAGGGAGATGAGCAGTTCTTC. It encodes CATQEGDEQFF.

V is TRBV9 and J is TRBJ2-1; 7 bases match TRBD2. Per germline, CDR1 SGDLS and CDR2 YYNGEE. The V and J ends lost 4 bases and 4 bases, in that order; junction bases with no gene match: 11. The CDR3 totals 16 residues. The CDR3 DNA follows: TGTGCCAGCAGCCGGGGTGGGGACTACCTATACAATGAGCAGTTCTTC. This codes for CASSRGGDYLYNEQFF.

The chain couples TRBV11-2 to TRBJ2-7; D is ambiguous. Germline CDR1 is SGHAT and CDR2 is FQNNGV. Trimming took 5 bases from V and 2 from J, leaving 10 bases between them. The CDR3 runs to 13 residues. For the CDR3, the DNA is TGTGCCAGCAGCCCGACGGATACCTACGAGCAGTACTTC. Translation: CASSPTDTYEQYF.

This clone was counted a few times. The same CDR3 arises from other DNA sequences in this sample as well. The rearrangement links TRBV9 to TRBJ2-2; weak D call: TRBD1 (6 bases). Per germline, CDR1 SGDLS and CDR2 YYNGEE. This CDR3 contains 14 residues. Trimming removed 0 bases at V and 5 bases at J, with 8 bases between. DNA of the CDR3: TGTGCCAGCAGCGTAGGAGGGGGAACCGGGGAGCTGTTTTTT. Translating it yields CASSVGGGTGELFF.

This chain connects TRBV30 to TRBJ1-5; a possible D gene is TRBD1 (5 bases). Germline CDR1 is GTSNPN and CDR2 is SVGIG (reference sequence). V was shortened by 1 base and J by 7 bases, with 11 bases between the two germline ends. CDR3 length: 13 residues. The CDR3 nucleotides read TGTGCCTGGAGTGATGGATGGGGCCAGCCCCAGCATTTT. It yields the protein CAWSDGWGQPQHF.

This chain joins TRBV10-2 and TRBJ2-7; 10 bases fit TRBD2. J gave up 4 bases and V 2 bases, and 2 bases lay outside the gene matches. The germline V gene has CDR1 WSHSY and CDR2 SAAADI. CDR3 length equals 14 residues. The CDR3 reads CASSEIAGGYEQYF. The CDR3 nucleotides read TGCGCCAGCAGTGAGATAGCGGGGGGTTACGAGCAGTACTTC.

This chain links TRBV7-6 with TRBJ2-2; no clear D gene. V dropped 0 bases and J dropped 4 bases, with 9 bases sitting between them. Germline V gives CDR1 SGHVS, CDR2 FNYEAQ. This CDR3 spans 15 amino acids. This chain's CDR3 is CASSLAGSLTGELFF. The CDR3 DNA sequence: TGTGCCAGCAGCTTAGCTGGTAGCCTCACCGGGGAGCTGTTTTTT.

This clone has just a few counts. The V call is TRBV13, the J call TRBJ2-7; D may be TRBD1 (6 bases). Germline CDR1 is PRHDT and CDR2 is FYEKMQ (reference sequence). V dropped 5 bases and J dropped 2 bases, with 13 bases sitting between them. The length of the CDR3 is 14 residues. DNA of the CDR3: TGTGCCAGCAGCCTTAACGAGGGGGCCTACGAGCAGTACTTC. Translated, it gives CASSLNEGAYEQYF.

Here the CDR3 DNA reads TGTGCCAGCAGCTCTGACTCGTTCTGGCAGTATTTT. Its protein product is CASSSDSFWQYF. The J gene is TRBJ2-3, the V gene TRBV28; D uncertain. V was pared by 6 bases and J by 11 bases, with 15 bases between. Germline V gene lookup returns CDR1 MDHEN and CDR2 SYDVKM. CDR3 size: 12 residues.

This clone was found a few times. This specimen includes other DNA sequences encoding the same CDR3. The chain uses TRBV29-1 and TRBJ2-7; TRBD2 might be the D (5 bases). The germline V gene has CDR1 SQVTM and CDR2 ANQGSEA. Between the trimmed V and J ends, which lost 6 bases and 0 bases, there was a span of 15 bases. The CDR3 runs to 14 residues. CDR3 sequence: CSVLSGGPSYEQYF. The DNA for the CDR3 is TGCAGCGTCCTAAGCGGAGGCCCCTCCTACGAGCAGTACTTC.

The genes are TRBV4-1 and TRBJ2-2, with TRBD2 matching 12 bases. Germline CDR1 MGHRA, CDR2 YSYEKL. The CDR3 spans 16 residues. Trimming took 3 bases from V and 6 from J; bases not matched to a gene: 5. The CDR3 DNA follows: TGCGCCAGCAGCCAGTTACTAGCGGGAGGAGCCGGGGAGCTGTTTTTT. Residues: CASSQLLAGGAGELFF.

The chain couples TRBV7-9 to TRBJ2-5; D is unclear. With 1 base removed from V and 0 bases from J, the gap between germline ends came to 15 bases. In germline, CDR1 is SEHNR, CDR2 FQNEAQ (reference sequence). The CDR3 spans 17 residues. In DNA, the CDR3 is TGTGCCAGCAGCTTAGATCGTCCGGCAGGACACCAAGAGACCCAGTACTTC. It is translated as CASSLDRPAGHQETQYF.

The chain has TRBV6-5 and TRBJ2-1; weak D call: TRBD1 (5 bases). This CDR3 is 12 amino acids long. Looked up from germline, CDR1 is MNHEY and CDR2 is SVGAGI. The V and J ends lost 8 bases and 10 bases respectively, with 15 bases between them. The DNA for the CDR3 is TGTGCCAGCCAGGGTCCAGAAGGCGAGCAGTTCTTC. Translating it yields CASQGPEGEQFF.

The chain uses TRBV6-4 and TRBJ2-7, with 8 bases lining up with TRBD2. The CDR3 is 15 amino acids. CDR1 and CDR2 (germline): MRHNA, SNTAGT. The V gene end was trimmed by 3 bases and the J gene end by 3 bases; junction bases not matched to a gene: 7. The CDR3 region is CASSETAGALYEQYF. The CDR3 DNA follows: TGTGCCAGCAGTGAGACAGCGGGAGCACTCTACGAGCAGTACTTC.

This clone was found a few times. The rearrangement joins TRBV9 to TRBJ2-1; TRBD2 matches 10 bases. Germline trimming cut 3 bases from V and 6 bases from J; bases unmatched to any gene: 6. Per the germline V gene, CDR1 is SGDLS and CDR2 is YYNGEE. CDR3 length equals 15 residues. CDR3 nucleotides: TGTGCCAGCAGCGCGTGGGCTAGCGGGGGCAATGAGCAGTTCTTC. It encodes CASSAWASGGNEQFF.

The DNA for the CDR3 is TGTGCCAGTAGTTCTCTAGGCTCCTACAATGAGCAGTTCTTC. The encoded protein is CASSSLGSYNEQFF. The J gene is TRBJ2-1, the V gene TRBV19; D gene uncertain. The CDR3 covers 14 residues. The V end lost 5 bases, the J end lost 0 bases, and 8 bases lay between the germline ends. The germline CDR1 and CDR2 sequences are LNHDA and SQIVND (reference sequence).

V and J are TRBV19 and TRBJ1-1, with 8 positions matching TRBD1. Germline trimming cut 5 bases from V and 4 bases from J; bases unmatched to any gene: 12. There are 16 residues in the CDR3. Germline V gives CDR1 LNHDA, CDR2 SQIVND (reference sequence). CDR3 nucleotides: TGTGCCAGTAGTCGACGGGGCCCAGGGGGCGGCACTGAAGCTTTCTTT. This gives the protein CASSRRGPGGGTEAFF.

The chain combines TRBV5-5 with TRBJ2-7; D uncertain. The germline V gene has CDR1 SGHKS and CDR2 YYEKEE (reference sequence). The CDR3 loop spans 13 amino acids. Trimming left V 3 bases short and J 0 bases short, with 7 bases between. The CDR3 loop is CASSSTVSYEQYF. The CDR3 bases are TGTGCCAGCAGCTCTACGGTCTCCTACGAGCAGTACTTC.

This clone was observed once. CDR3 nucleotides: TGTGCCAGCAGTGAAACCGGAAACCTCCACAATGAGCAGTTCTTC. Translation: CASSETGNLHNEQFF. The rearrangement uses TRBV2 and TRBJ2-1; D gene uncertain. The ends were cut back, 2 bases at V and 5 bases at J, with 13 bases in the middle. Germline lookup yields CDR1 SNHLY and CDR2 FYNNEI. There are 15 residues in the CDR3.

The chain's CDR3 is CATSSMGLGSPLHF. Written as DNA, the CDR3 is TGTGCCACCAGCAGTATGGGGCTTGGGTCACCCCTCCACTTT. The rearrangement links TRBV15 to TRBJ1-6; D is possibly TRBD1 (5 bases). This CDR3 contains 14 residues. Germline CDR1 reads LNHNV; CDR2 reads YYDKDF (reference sequence). V was trimmed by 3 bases and J by 10 bases, leaving 13 bases between them.